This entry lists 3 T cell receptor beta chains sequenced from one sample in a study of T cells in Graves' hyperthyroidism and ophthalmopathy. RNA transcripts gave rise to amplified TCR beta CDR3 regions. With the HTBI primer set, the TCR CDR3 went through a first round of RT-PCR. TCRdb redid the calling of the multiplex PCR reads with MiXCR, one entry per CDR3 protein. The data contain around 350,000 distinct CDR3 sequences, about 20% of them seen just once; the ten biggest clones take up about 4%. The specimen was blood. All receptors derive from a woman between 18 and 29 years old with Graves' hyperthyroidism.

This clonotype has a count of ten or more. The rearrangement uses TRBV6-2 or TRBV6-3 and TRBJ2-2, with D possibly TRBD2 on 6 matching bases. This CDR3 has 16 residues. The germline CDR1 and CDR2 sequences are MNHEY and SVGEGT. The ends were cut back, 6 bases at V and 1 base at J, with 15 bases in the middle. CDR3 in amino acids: CASSPMGGENTGELFF. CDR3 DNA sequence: TGTGCCAGCAGCCCTATGGGCGGGGAGAACACCGGGGAGCTGTTTTTT.

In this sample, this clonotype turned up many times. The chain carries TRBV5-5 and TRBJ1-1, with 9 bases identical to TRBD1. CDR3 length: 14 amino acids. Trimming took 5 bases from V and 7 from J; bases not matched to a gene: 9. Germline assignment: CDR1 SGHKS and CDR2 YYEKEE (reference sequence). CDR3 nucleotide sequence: TGTGCCAGCAGGGAACCCACAGGGGGCGTTGAAGCTTTCTTT. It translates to CASREPTGGVEAFF.

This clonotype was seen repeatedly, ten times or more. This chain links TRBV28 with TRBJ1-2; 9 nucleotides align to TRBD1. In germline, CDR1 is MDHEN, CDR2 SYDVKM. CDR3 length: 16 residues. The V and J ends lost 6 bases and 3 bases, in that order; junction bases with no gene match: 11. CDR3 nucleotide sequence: TGTGCCAGCAGAGAGACAGGGGGAGTGTGGGACTATGGCTACACCTTC. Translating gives CASRETGGVWDYGYTF.